The 10 T cell receptor beta chains given below trace back to one sample, sequenced in a study of blood T cell repertoires in COVID-19. Using immunoSEQ multiplex PCR, the repertoire was profiled, and TCRdb retains in-frame clones only, with some absent. The sample yields 200,000 or so clones, approximately 80% seen once. The sequencing input was peripheral blood. Receptors originate from a woman of 80 years or more with acute or convalescent COVID-19.

This clone was picked up a small number of times. The chain uses TRBV5-1 and TRBJ1-4; the match to TRBD1 covers 7 bases. Germline lookup yields CDR1 SGHRS and CDR2 YFSETQ. The CDR3 has 16 amino acids. With V trimmed by 0 bases and J by 9 bases, 11 bases remained unmatched. The CDR3 DNA reads TGCGCCAGCAGCTTGGGAAGTACAGGGGCAGGGAAAAAACTGTTTTTT. It translates to CASSLGSTGAGKKLFF.

The chain links TRBV7-2 to TRBJ1-5; 9 bases are a match to TRBD1. V gave up 5 bases and J gave up 6 bases; unmatched junction bases: 2. This CDR3 comprises 13 residues. Looked up from germline, CDR1 is SGHTA and CDR2 is FQGNSA. The CDR3 reads CASSRDRAQPQHF. The CDR3 DNA reads as TGTGCCAGCAGCCGGGACAGGGCTCAGCCCCAGCATTTT.

This clone was seen a handful of times. The J gene is TRBJ2-7, the V gene TRBV28; 7 positions agree with TRBD1. Germline V gene data show CDR1 as MDHEN and CDR2 as SYDVKM. Trimming removed 7 bases from V and 4 bases from J; junction bases left unmatched: 7. The CDR3 extends over 13 amino acids. Written as DNA, the CDR3 is TGTGCCAGCATAACGGGACAGTCATACGAGCAGTACTTC. This sequence encodes CASITGQSYEQYF.

The chain has TRBV10-3 and TRBJ2-3, with D hard to call. This CDR3 has 12 amino acids. V lost 0 bases to trimming and J lost 8 bases, with 6 bases between them. In germline, CDR1 is ENHRY, CDR2 SYGVKD. The CDR3 spells CAISESSLTQYF. CDR3 DNA sequence: TGTGCCATCAGTGAGTCGTCCCTTACGCAGTATTTT.

The V gene is TRBV16, the J gene TRBJ1-1, with D unresolved. The CDR3 is 14 residues long. In germline, CDR1 is KGHSY, CDR2 FQNENV. Trimming left V 3 bases short and J 1 base short, with 9 bases between. The CDR3 nucleotides are TGTGCCAGCAGCCAGGTAGAGGCGAACACTGAAGCTTTCTTT. Amino acids: CASSQVEANTEAFF.

This rearrangement joins TRBV5-6 to TRBJ1-5, with 9 bases fitting TRBD1. The junction had 2 bases not matched to a gene; V was cut back by 2 bases and J by 5 bases. CDR3 size: 14 residues. Germline-derived CDR1 and CDR2 are SGHDT and YYEEEE. CDR3 loop: CASSFRDRDQPQHF. In DNA, the CDR3 is TGTGCCAGCAGCTTCCGGGACAGGGATCAGCCCCAGCATTTT.

CDR3 bases: TGTGCCAGCAGAGGTCTTGGGAGCTCCTATAATTCACCCCTCCACTTT. Amino acids: CASRGLGSSYNSPLHF. This chain links TRBV7-2 with TRBJ1-6; no definite D call. The CDR3 is made up of 16 amino acids. Germline V CDR1 and CDR2: SGHTA, FQGNSA. Trimming removed 6 bases at V and 0 bases at J, with 12 bases between.

The V call is TRBV3-1 (or the pseudogene TRBV3-2), the J call TRBJ1-6, with 9 positions matching TRBD1. CDR3 length equals 18 residues. CDR1 LGHDT and CDR2 YNNKEL come from the germline V gene (reference sequence). The V segment lost 0 bases and the J segment 7 bases; nucleotides outside the gene matches: 10. The CDR3 region is CASSQDKGTGLYNSPLHF. In nucleotides, the CDR3 is TGTGCCAGCAGCCAAGATAAGGGGACAGGGCTTTACAATTCACCCCTCCACTTT.

V and J are TRBV24-1 and TRBJ2-3; 10 bases map to TRBD2. The CDR3 contains 15 residues. CDR1 and CDR2 (germline): KGHDR, SFDVKD. The ends lost 7 bases at V and 0 bases at J; junction bases unmatched: 3. As DNA, the CDR3 is TGTGCCACCAGCCAGCGGGAGGGAAGCACAGATACGCAGTATTTT. It is translated as CATSQREGSTDTQYF.

The sample holds one count of this clone. The V gene is TRBV11-2, the J gene TRBJ1-1; no reliable D call. Germline V gives CDR1 SGHAT, CDR2 FQNNGV. V was pared by 2 bases and J by 1 base, with 8 bases between. CDR3 length: 14 amino acids. CDR3 in DNA: TGTGCCAGCAGCTTAACTGGGAGGAACACTGAAGCTTTCTTT. Its translation: CASSLTGRNTEAFF.